Listed below are T cell receptor beta chains from one sample, sequenced in a study of CD8 T cells in Susac syndrome. TCRdb reanalysed the immunoSEQ multiplex PCR reads using MiXCR and keeps one entry per CDR3 protein. The data show about 300,000 distinct CDR3 sequences, 85% seen once. Sequencing used CD8+ T cells from PBMCs. These receptors were collected from a human donor with multiple sclerosis. Each CDR3 is given with its conserved first and last residue. D genes are given only for firm matches. Expanded clones get a size class; other rows say once, few or many, or leave the size out.

TRBV29-1,TRBD1,TRBJ2-1,once,TGCAGCGTTGAGGGGGCAGGGGGCAATGAGCAGTTCTTC,CSVEGAGGNEQFF
TRBV19,.,TRBJ1-5,.,TGTGCCAGTAGTTTCTTCCTTGGGGGCAATCAGCCCCAGCATTTT,CASSFFLGGNQPQHF
TRBV27,.,TRBJ2-1,.,TGTGCCAGCAGTTTGATAGGCACCTCCTACAATGAGCAGTTCTTC,CASSLIGTSYNEQFF
TRBV9,.,TRBJ1-1,.,TGTGCCAGCAGCGTGGACCCGGGTGGGACTGAAGCTTTCTTT,CASSVDPGGTEAFF
TRBV20-1,.,TRBJ1-1,.,TGCAGTGCTAGTTACGCAGGGTTGACTGAAGCTTTCTTT,CSASYAGLTEAFF
TRBV5-4,.,TRBJ1-5,few,TGTGCCAGCAGCCGCGACGGCTTCAATCAGCCCCAGCATTTT,CASSRDGFNQPQHF
TRBV7-9,.,TRBJ2-7,.,TGTGCCAGCAGCGGCGCGCTAGCAGGGATGGACGAGCAGTACTTC,CASSGALAGMDEQYF
TRBV29-1,.,TRBJ2-7,.,TGCAGCGTTGCAGGGGCGGCCTACGAGCAGTACTTC,CSVAGAAYEQYF
TRBV6-2/TRBV6-3,TRBD2,TRBJ2-1,.,TGTGCCAGCAGTTACTCGTCGACTGGGACTAGCCGCTACCTAACCTACAATGAGCAGTTCTTC,CASSYSSTGTSRYLTYNEQFF
TRBV30,.,TRBJ1-5,.,TGTGCCTGGAGTTGGGAGAGCGGTCAGCCCCAGCATTTT,CAWSWESGQPQHF
TRBV12-5,.,TRBJ1-1,.,TGTGCTAGTGGTTTGGACGAACATCTGAACACTGAAGCTTTCTTT,CASGLDEHLNTEAFF
TRBV7-8,.,TRBJ2-7,.,TGTGCCAGCAGCTGGGATCTGGCAAGGCCATCCTACGAGCAGTACTTC,CASSWDLARPSYEQYF
TRBV27,TRBD2,TRBJ2-7,.,TGTGCCAGCAACGGACTAGCGGGAGGAGGAGGCTACGAGCAGTACTTC,CASNGLAGGGGYEQYF
TRBV30,.,TRBJ1-3,.,TGTGCCTGGGCGATGGACCTCCACTCTGGAAACACCATATATTTT,CAWAMDLHSGNTIYF
TRBV5-1,.,TRBJ1-1,.,TGCGCCAGCTCAGAAGGGTTAGGGGTGAACACTGAAGCTTTCTTT,CASSEGLGVNTEAFF